This T cell receptor beta chain came from a study of radiotherapy plus CTLA-4 blockade in lung cancer. Study-level information: Objective responses emerged in 18% of patients, and 30% to 40% attained disease control.

Points from the study as a whole: Tumor-derived TCR clones expanded in blood after radiotherapy plus ipilimumab. Reports identified early blood T cell clone dynamics, with interferon-beta, as the best response predictor.

Assay: immunoSEQ multiplex PCR; the TCRdb copy retains only in-frame clones and omits some. Among tens of thousands of clones listed, 84% were seen once. Worth noting for this clone: Its antigen is undetermined.

The study treated chemo-refractory metastatic non-small-cell lung cancer patients with focal radiation plus ipilimumab CTLA-4 blockade. The CDR3 spans 14 residues. The V gene's germline CDR1 is MDHEN and CDR2 SYDVKM. With V trimmed by 6 bases and J by 2 bases, 6 bases remained unmatched. Source: peripheral blood, taken from a patient treated with radiotherapy plus ipilimumab. The origin of this receptor is a human donor with non-small cell lung cancer whose response to radiotherapy plus ipilimumab could not be evaluated. The rearrangement joins TRBV28 to TRBJ2-5; 7 positions match TRBD1. This CDR3 reads CASSPGTVQETQYF. As DNA, the CDR3 is TGTGCCAGCAGCCCAGGGACAGTACAAGAGACCCAGTACTTC.